The rows below give T cell receptor beta chains drawn from one sample of a study of blood T cells in healthy people across ages. TCRdb called the 5' RACE reads again in MiXCR, with one record for every CDR3 protein. The data show 850,000 to 1,100,000 distinct CDR3 sequences, 35% to 45% seen once. What was sequenced was blood. These receptors were obtained from a man aged 18 to 30 in good health. The CDR3 runs from the conserved cysteine through the conserved F or W. Fields, in order: J gene, clone size, V gene, D gene, CDR3 protein, CDR3 DNA. The D gene is left open where the match is weak. For some rows the clone size is stated as once, few or many, or as a class when expanded; others skip it.

j_call: TRBJ2-5; clone_size: NA; v_call: TRBV14; d_call: NA; cdr3_aa: CASSQGRIFNDEQYF; cdr3_nt: TGTGCCAGCAGCCAGGGACGGATTTTTAATGATGAGCAGTACTTC
j_call: TRBJ1-4; clone_size: few; v_call: TRBV4-2; d_call: NA; cdr3_aa: CASSQEPGPSNEKLFF; cdr3_nt: TGTGCCAGCAGCCAAGAACCGGGGCCGTCTAATGAAAAACTGTTTTTT
j_call: TRBJ2-1; clone_size: NA; v_call: TRBV9; d_call: TRBD1; cdr3_aa: CASSPPPGTDNYEQFF; cdr3_nt: TGTGCCAGCAGCCCCCCCCCCGGGACAGATAATTACGAGCAGTTCTTC
j_call: TRBJ2-7; clone_size: NA; v_call: TRBV7-8; d_call: TRBD1; cdr3_aa: CASSLARGQPLYNEQYF; cdr3_nt: TGTGCCAGCAGCTTGGCAAGGGGACAGCCGCTCTACAATGAGCAGTACTTC
j_call: TRBJ2-1; clone_size: NA; v_call: TRBV30; d_call: TRBD2; cdr3_aa: CAGGDSYNEQFF; cdr3_nt: TGTGCCGGGGGGGACTCCTACAATGAGCAGTTCTTC
j_call: TRBJ1-6; clone_size: NA; v_call: TRBV20-1; d_call: NA; cdr3_aa: CSAFSGTSPSSYNSPLHF; cdr3_nt: TGCAGTGCATTTTCCGGGACATCCCCGAGCTCCTATAATTCACCCCTCCACTTT
j_call: TRBJ2-5; clone_size: many; v_call: TRBV29-1; d_call: NA; cdr3_aa: CSVMTAQETQYF; cdr3_nt: TGCAGCGTTATGACGGCACAAGAGACCCAGTACTTC
j_call: TRBJ1-1; clone_size: NA; v_call: TRBV20-1; d_call: NA; cdr3_aa: CSAEPMEARNTEAFF; cdr3_nt: TGCAGTGCGGAACCAATGGAAGCCAGAAACACTGAAGCTTTCTTT
j_call: TRBJ1-6; clone_size: NA; v_call: TRBV2; d_call: TRBD1; cdr3_aa: CASGDRYNSPLHF; cdr3_nt: TGTGCCAGCGGGGACAGGTATAATTCACCCCTCCACTTT
j_call: TRBJ1-4; clone_size: NA; v_call: TRBV25-1; d_call: TRBD1; cdr3_aa: CASSGDRVFF; cdr3_nt: TGTGCCAGCAGTGGAGACAGGGTGTTTTTT
j_call: TRBJ1-6; clone_size: NA; v_call: TRBV18; d_call: NA; cdr3_aa: CASSRTEDNSPLHF; cdr3_nt: TGTGCCAGCTCCCGGACAGAAGATAATTCACCCCTCCACTTT
j_call: TRBJ1-1; clone_size: NA; v_call: TRBV6-6; d_call: NA; cdr3_aa: CASSYPRRGEAFF; cdr3_nt: TGTGCCAGCAGTTACCCGAGGAGGGGTGAAGCTTTCTTT
j_call: TRBJ2-2; clone_size: NA; v_call: TRBV12-3/TRBV12-4; d_call: NA; cdr3_aa: CASTPGTPNTGELFF; cdr3_nt: TGTGCCAGCACCCCAGGGACTCCTAACACCGGGGAGCTGTTTTTT
j_call: TRBJ1-2; clone_size: few; v_call: TRBV20-1; d_call: TRBD1; cdr3_aa: CSATRDSSPRAGYTF; cdr3_nt: TGCAGTGCTACCCGGGACAGCTCCCCGAGGGCTGGCTACACCTTC
j_call: TRBJ2-1; clone_size: few; v_call: TRBV3-1; d_call: NA; cdr3_aa: CASSQGLGNSYNEQFF; cdr3_nt: TGTGCCAGCAGCCAGGGGTTGGGTAACTCCTACAATGAGCAGTTCTTC
j_call: TRBJ2-3; clone_size: few; v_call: TRBV7-6; d_call: TRBD2; cdr3_aa: CASSVTEGLAVLTQYF; cdr3_nt: TGTGCCAGCAGCGTGACAGAGGGACTAGCGGTCCTTACGCAGTATTTT
j_call: TRBJ1-2; clone_size: NA; v_call: TRBV7-9; d_call: NA; cdr3_aa: CASSVSGLGYTF; cdr3_nt: TGTGCCAGCAGCGTATCAGGGTTAGGCTACACCTTC
j_call: TRBJ2-3; clone_size: NA; v_call: TRBV12-3/TRBV12-4; d_call: NA; cdr3_aa: CAGAGASTDTEYF; cdr3_nt: TGTGCCGGGGCCGGGGCTAGCACAGATACGGAGTATTTT
j_call: TRBJ2-7; clone_size: NA; v_call: TRBV6-1; d_call: NA; cdr3_aa: CANSGGLSYEQYF; cdr3_nt: TGTGCCAACAGTGGCGGGTTGTCCTACGAGCAGTACTTC
j_call: TRBJ2-4; clone_size: NA; v_call: TRBV4-3; d_call: TRBD2; cdr3_aa: CASSHQLAGGLLGREQYF; cdr3_nt: TGCGCCAGCAGCCACCAACTAGCGGGGGGGCTATTAGGAAGAGAACAGTACTTC
j_call: TRBJ2-2; clone_size: NA; v_call: TRBV4-3; d_call: TRBD2; cdr3_aa: CASSQDSGTSGFVTGELFF; cdr3_nt: TGCGCCAGCAGCCAAGACTCCGGGACTAGCGGTTTTGTCACCGGGGAGCTGTTTTTT
j_call: TRBJ1-1; clone_size: NA; v_call: TRBV6-6; d_call: NA; cdr3_aa: CASKGGQGMNTEAFF; cdr3_nt: TGTGCCAGCAAAGGGGGGCAGGGAATGAACACTGAAGCTTTCTTT
j_call: TRBJ2-3; clone_size: NA; v_call: TRBV7-2; d_call: TRBD2; cdr3_aa: CASRRGGAKDTQYF; cdr3_nt: TGTGCCAGCAGACGCGGGGGGGCCAAAGATACGCAGTATTTT